One and the same sample provided the 20 T cell receptor beta chains below, sequenced in a study of blood T cell repertoires in COVID-19. The repertoire was sequenced with immunoSEQ multiplex PCR; TCRdb's copy has only in-frame clones and lacks some. The data show about 150,000 clones, 80% to 90% seen once. Sample: peripheral blood. The receptors originated from a woman aged 50 to 60 with active or convalescent COVID-19.

CDR3 nucleotides: TGTGCCAGCAGTGATCCGGGACTAGCGTACGAGCAGTACTTC. This encodes CASSDPGLAYEQYF. The chain links TRBV6-2 or TRBV6-3 to TRBJ2-7; TRBD2 matches at 10 bases. V shed 5 bases and J 4 bases; nucleotides not matched to a gene: 5. There are 14 residues in the CDR3. Germline CDR1 is MNHEY and CDR2 is SVGEGT.

V is TRBV28 and J is TRBJ1-2; D might be TRBD1 (6 bases). The V gene lost 2 bases and the J gene lost 0 bases, with 13 bases spanning the gap. The germline gives CDR1 MDHEN, CDR2 SYDVKM. The CDR3 has 16 residues. CDR3 in amino acids: CASSLPGQPANYGYTF. CDR3 bases: TGTGCCAGCAGTTTACCTGGACAGCCTGCTAACTATGGCTACACCTTC.

The gene calls are TRBV5-1 and TRBJ2-7, with 8 positions matching TRBD1. The CDR3 contains 12 residues. Germline V gene lookup returns CDR1 SGHRS and CDR2 YFSETQ. Trimming at V came to 4 bases and at J to 5 bases, leaving 2 bases not matched to a gene. The CDR3 sequence: CASSQGANEQYF. The CDR3 nucleotides are TGCGCCAGCAGCCAGGGGGCCAACGAGCAGTACTTC.

The V gene is TRBV30, the J gene TRBJ1-1, with TRBD1 identical over 7 bases. Germline V CDR1 and CDR2: GTSNPN, SVGIG (reference sequence). Trimming took 4 bases from V and 5 from J; bases not matched to a gene: 10. The CDR3 sequence is 14 residues long. CDR3 region: CAWNPTGVWTEAFF. The CDR3 coding sequence is TGTGCCTGGAATCCAACAGGGGTCTGGACTGAAGCTTTCTTT. Full variable domain (missing parts from reference TRBV30 and TRBJ1-1): SQTIHQWPATLVQPVGSPLSLECTVEGTSNPNLYWYRQAAGRGLQLLFYSVGIGQISSEVPQNLSASRPQDRQFILSSKKLLLSDSGFYLCAWNPTGVWTEAFFGQGTRLTVV.

V gene TRBV27 combines with J gene TRBJ2-5; 11 nucleotides agree with TRBD2. This CDR3 region has 17 residues. V shed 4 bases and J 7 bases; nucleotides not matched to a gene: 14. Germline values: CDR1 MNHEY, CDR2 SMNVEV (reference sequence). The CDR3 DNA is TGTGCCAGCAGTTCCCCCGTCTCTAGCGGGGGGTTTCGGACCCAGTACTTC. Residues: CASSSPVSSGGFRTQYF.

The chain uses TRBV5-1 and TRBJ2-7; TRBD1 aligns across 11 bases. Germline V CDR1 and CDR2: SGHRS, YFSETQ. The V segment lost 0 bases and the J segment 4 bases; nucleotides outside the gene matches: 6. This CDR3 is built from 16 residues. The CDR3: CASSLDGTGGLYEQYF. In DNA form, the CDR3 reads TGCGCCAGCAGCTTGGACGGGACAGGGGGTTTATACGAGCAGTACTTC.

V and J are TRBV3-1 (or the pseudogene TRBV3-2) and TRBJ1-1, with a weak D call TRBD1 (5 bases). The CDR3 has 14 residues. V was pared by 0 bases and J by 10 bases, with 15 bases between. Germline values: CDR1 LGHDT, CDR2 YNNKEL (reference sequence). CDR3 in DNA: TGTGCCAGCAGCCAAGAAGGCGCCGGGGGGGGAGCTTTCTTT. This translates into CASSQEGAGGGAFF.

V and J are TRBV9 and TRBJ2-6; D is possibly TRBD1 (6 bases). In germline, CDR1 is SGDLS, CDR2 YYNGEE. CDR3 length: 19 residues. Trimming removed 0 bases at V and 2 bases at J, with 18 bases between. CDR3 coding DNA: TGTGCCAGCAGCGTAGCATTTAGGGCAGGGGCAGCTGGGGCCAACGTCCTGACTTTC. Its translation is CASSVAFRAGAAGANVLTF. Complete variable domain (other parts from reference TRBV9 and TRBJ2-6): DSGVTQTPKHLITATGQRVTLRCSPRSGDLSVYWYQQSLDQGLQFLIQYYNGEERAKGNILERFSAQQFPDLHSELNLSSLELGDSALYFCASSVAFRAGAAGANVLTFGAGSRLTVL.

The chain recombines TRBV7-9 with TRBJ1-1, with 9 bases that match TRBD1. Per germline, CDR1 SEHNR and CDR2 FQNEAQ (reference sequence). Trimming at V came to 1 base and at J to 6 bases, leaving 0 bases not matched to a gene. There are 13 residues in the CDR3. CDR3 nucleotide sequence: TGTGCCAGCAGCTTAGGACAGGGGGCTGAAGCTTTCTTT. It codes for CASSLGQGAEAFF.

The chain recombines TRBV4-1 with TRBJ2-1, with a tentative D call TRBD1 (6 bases). The CDR3 has 17 residues. Trimming left V 2 bases short and J 0 bases short, with 14 bases between. Germline CDR1 and CDR2: MGHRA and YSYEKL. CDR3 DNA: TGCGCCAGCAGCCAACGCGATGGGACATTCTCCTACAATGAGCAGTTCTTC. This encodes CASSQRDGTFSYNEQFF.

The CDR3 DNA reads as TGTGCCAGCAGCCAGGGATCCTTCAGCTACGAGCAGTACTTC. Translated, it gives CASSQGSFSYEQYF. The V gene is TRBV9, the J gene TRBJ2-7; D may be TRBD1 (5 bases). This CDR3 has 14 amino acids. CDR1 and CDR2 from the germline V gene are SGDLS and YYNGEE. Trimming took off 4 bases at V and 3 bases at J, with 14 bases between the two ends.

This sequence joins TRBV5-4 and TRBJ2-3, with TRBD2 as a possible D gene (6 bases). The CDR3 totals 16 residues. CDR1 and CDR2 from the germline V gene are SGHNT and YYREEE (reference sequence). The V end was cut by 1 base, the J end by 6 bases, with 18 bases between. The CDR3 is CASSLKLSGYSDTQYF. As DNA, the CDR3 is TGTGCCAGCAGCTTGAAGTTGAGCGGGTATTCGGATACGCAGTATTTT.

V is TRBV7-2 and J is TRBJ2-3, with D possibly being TRBD2 (6 bases). CDR3 length equals 16 residues. V shed 4 bases and J shed 2 bases, with 16 bases lying between them. CDR1 SGHTA and CDR2 FQGNSA come from the germline V gene. The CDR3 protein is CASSSRGSGVTDTQYF. The CDR3 DNA sequence: TGTGCCAGCAGCTCCCGGGGTAGCGGTGTCACAGATACGCAGTATTTT.

The chain combines TRBV21-1 with TRBJ1-2; the DNA was not used to check the table's D call, TRBD1. TRBV21-1 is described as a pseudogene. The CDR3 sequence is 16 residues long. The CDR3 sequence: CASHPKDGTAPYGYTF. CDR3 nucleotide sequence: TGTGCCAGCCACCCCAAGGACGGGACAGCTCCCTATGGCTACACCTTC.

V gene TRBV7-9 combines with J gene TRBJ1-6; D gene uncertain. The CDR3 loop spans 13 amino acids. Trimming removed 5 bases from V and 6 bases from J, with 8 bases in between. Per the germline V gene, CDR1 is SEHNR and CDR2 is FQNEAQ (reference sequence). This chain's CDR3 is CASSPGVNSPLHF. The CDR3, as DNA: TGTGCCAGCAGCCCCGGGGTTAATTCACCCCTCCACTTT.

DNA for the CDR3: TGCGCCAGCAGCTTGGTGGACTCGAAATACGAGCAGTACTTC. It yields the protein CASSLVDSKYEQYF. The J gene is TRBJ2-7, the V gene TRBV5-1; perhaps TRBD2 as D (5 bases). Germline assignment: CDR1 SGHRS and CDR2 YFSETQ. V was pared by 0 bases and J by 4 bases, with 11 bases between. The CDR3 has 14 amino acids.

This chain uses TRBV6-5 with TRBJ1-2; D unresolved. Trimming took off 9 bases at V and 2 bases at J, with 13 bases between the two ends. The CDR3 consists of 13 residues. The germline V gene encodes CDR1 MNHEY and CDR2 SVGAGI. The CDR3 sequence is CARRHPVNYGYTF. In nucleotides, the CDR3 is TGTGCCAGACGACACCCAGTAAACTATGGCTACACCTTC.

V is TRBV24-1 and J is TRBJ2-3; D may be TRBD2 (6 bases). Trimming took off 0 bases at V and 8 bases at J, with 14 bases between the two ends. The CDR3 covers 15 residues. Germline V CDR1 and CDR2: KGHDR, SFDVKD. Here the CDR3 reads CATSDLGGDGVTQYF. CDR3 in DNA: TGTGCCACCAGTGATTTGGGAGGGGATGGAGTTACGCAGTATTTT.

The J gene is TRBJ1-2, the V gene TRBV30, with D perhaps matching TRBD1 (5 bases). Germline V CDR1 and CDR2: GTSNPN, SVGIG (reference sequence). With 2 bases removed from V and 8 bases from J, the gap between germline ends came to 15 bases. CDR3 length: 13 residues. The CDR3 loop reads CAWSPGGGIGYTF. CDR3 nucleotide sequence: TGTGCCTGGAGTCCGGGGGGGGGTATCGGCTACACCTTC. Variable domain in full (rest from reference TRBV30 and TRBJ1-2): SQTIHQWPATLVQPVGSPLSLECTVEGTSNPNLYWYRQAAGRGLQLLFYSVGIGQISSEVPQNLSASRPQDRQFILSSKKLLLSDSGFYLCAWSPGGGIGYTFGSGTRLTVV.

This clone occurred a few times. The chain combines TRBV11-1 with TRBJ1-1, with D perhaps matching TRBD1 (6 bases). This CDR3 contains 13 residues. CDR1 and CDR2 (germline): SGHAT, FQDESV (reference sequence). V was pared by 5 bases and J by 1 base, with 8 bases between. The CDR3 spells CASSSRGNTEAFF. CDR3 nucleotides: TGTGCCAGCAGCAGCAGGGGGAACACTGAAGCTTTCTTT.